The 12 T cell receptor beta chains below come from one sample, sequenced in a study of T cell changes during pregnancy in multiple sclerosis. The assay was immunoSEQ multiplex PCR, and TCRdb's table has in-frame clones only and misses some. The table has about 47,000 clones, nearly 95% seen once. The material sequenced was peripheral blood, taken after pregnancy. The receptors come from a female donor with multiple sclerosis, enrolled in a pregnancy study.

This rearrangement joins TRBV27 to TRBJ1-2, with D possibly matching TRBD1 (6 bases). CDR3 length equals 15 residues. Germline V CDR1 and CDR2: MNHEY, SMNVEV (reference sequence). Trimming took 0 bases from V and 7 from J, leaving 15 bases between them. CDR3 in DNA: TGTGCCAGCAGTTTATCGGACAGCGGTTTTAGTGGCTACACCTTC. This encodes CASSLSDSGFSGYTF.

The V gene is TRBV7-2, the J gene TRBJ2-1, with a weak D call TRBD2 (7 bases). Germline CDR1 and CDR2: SGHTA and FQGNSA. CDR3 length: 12 residues. V was cut by 6 bases and J by 8 bases, with 11 bases left in between. The CDR3 region is CASRRGGDEQFF. CDR3 sequence (DNA): TGTGCCAGCAGGAGAGGGGGGGATGAGCAGTTCTTC.

The gene calls are TRBV7-2 and TRBJ1-2; 12 bases are shared with TRBD1. Germline V gene data show CDR1 as SGHTA and CDR2 as FQGNSA. J gave up 10 bases and V 2 bases, and 17 bases lay outside the gene matches. CDR3 length: 18 residues. CDR3 nucleotide sequence: TGTGCCAGCAGCTTATTGCCGGGACAGGGGGCGCATGTCAACTACTACACCTTC. The encoded protein is CASSLLPGQGAHVNYYTF.

The genes are TRBV29-1 and TRBJ1-4; D ambiguous. This CDR3 contains 13 residues. The V and J ends lost 0 bases and 3 bases respectively, with 5 bases between them. The V gene's germline CDR1 is SQVTM and CDR2 ANQGSEA. In nucleotides, the CDR3 is TGCAGCGTTGAAGATCGAGCTAATGAAAAACTGTTTTTT. Its protein product is CSVEDRANEKLFF.

The V and J genes are TRBV19 and TRBJ1-4; TRBD1 matches at 8 bases. The CDR3 consists of 15 residues. Germline V lookup: CDR1 LNHDA, CDR2 SQIVND (reference sequence). Trimming at V came to 7 bases and at J to 8 bases, leaving 12 bases not matched to a gene. This chain's CDR3 is CASTRPGQGYEKLFF. In DNA form, the CDR3 reads TGTGCCAGTACCCGCCCAGGACAGGGATACGAAAAACTGTTTTTT.

The chain links TRBV30 to TRBJ1-4; 7 bases are shared with TRBD1. Germline V gives CDR1 GTSNPN, CDR2 SVGIG (reference sequence). The CDR3 contains 14 residues. The V and J ends lost 0 bases and 6 bases, in that order; junction bases with no gene match: 4. CDR3 region: CAWSVRTGDEKLFF. CDR3 nucleotide sequence: TGTGCCTGGAGTGTCAGGACAGGTGATGAAAAACTGTTTTTT.

The sample holds one count of this clone. The CDR3 DNA reads TGTGCCAGCAGCTTTGATCGGGTCTACAATGAGCAGTTCTTC. It translates to CASSFDRVYNEQFF. The V and J genes are TRBV7-9 and TRBJ2-1; D not certain. CDR1 SEHNR and CDR2 FQNEAQ come from the germline V gene (reference sequence). Trimming took off 3 bases at V and 3 bases at J, with 9 bases between the two ends. This CDR3 comprises 14 residues. The full variable domain, in which reference TRBV7-9 and TRBJ2-1 provide the parts outside the CDR3, is DTGVSQNPRHKITKRGQNVTFRCDPISEHNRLYWYRQTLGQGPEFLTYFQNEAQLEKSRLLSDRFSAERPKGSFSTLEIQRTEQGDSAMYLCASSFDRVYNEQFFGPGTRLTVL.

V and J are TRBV4-2 and TRBJ2-7; D may be TRBD1 (5 bases). CDR1 is LGHNA, CDR2 YNFKEQ, per germline. Trimming removed 1 base at V and 3 bases at J, with 19 bases between. The CDR3 is made up of 17 amino acids. The CDR3 DNA sequence: TGTGCCAGCAGCCAAGTAAAAGCAGGGTACTACTACTACGAGCAGTACTTC. It translates to CASSQVKAGYYYYEQYF.

The rearrangement links TRBV7-9 to TRBJ1-2; D ambiguous. V lost 5 bases to trimming and J lost 8 bases, with 9 bases between them. The germline V gene encodes CDR1 SEHNR and CDR2 FQNEAQ (reference sequence). The CDR3 is 11 amino acids. The CDR3 protein is CASSLGWGYTF. CDR3 in DNA: TGTGCCAGCAGCCTTGGCTGGGGCTACACCTTC.

CDR3 sequence: CASSVQTDSSPLHF. CDR3 nucleotides: TGTGCCAGCAGCGTTCAAACAGACAGTTCACCCCTCCACTTT. The chain couples TRBV9 to TRBJ1-6, with a tentative D call TRBD1 (5 bases). The ends were cut back, 2 bases at V and 9 bases at J, with 12 bases in the middle. The CDR3 totals 14 residues. Per the germline V gene, CDR1 is SGDLS and CDR2 is YYNGEE.

V is TRBV7-2 and J is TRBJ1-2; D not resolved. V dropped 4 bases and J dropped 4 bases, with 10 bases sitting between them. This CDR3 is built from 13 residues. Germline V gene data show CDR1 as SGHTA and CDR2 as FQGNSA. CDR3: CASSSDRLYGYTF. CDR3 coding DNA: TGTGCCAGCAGCTCCGACCGACTCTATGGCTACACCTTC.

This chain joins TRBV2 and TRBJ2-6; weak D call: TRBD1 (5 bases). The CDR3 covers 19 residues. Germline CDR1 SNHLY, CDR2 FYNNEI. With 6 bases removed from V and 2 bases from J, the gap between germline ends came to 23 bases. Here the CDR3 DNA reads TGTGCCAGCAGAGCAGGGTTCCTCCGAAGCTCGGCTGGGGCCAACGTCCTGACTTTC. Its translation: CASRAGFLRSSAGANVLTF.